This T cell receptor (beta chain) was sequenced during a study of T cell repertoires in cytomegalovirus infection. Trimming removed 2 bases at V and 4 bases at J, with 13 bases between. Germline loops: CDR1 SGHTA, CDR2 FQGNSA. The CDR3 contains 15 residues. Using its own MiXCR run on the reads, TCRdb lists one record per CDR3 protein. The sample carries around 120,000 distinct CDR3 sequences, more than 20% recorded once. This clonotype was observed many times. No antigen is known for it. The TCR was taken from a human donor in good health (CMV status not recorded). Some clones in this sample may be carry-over from other donors' samples. V and J are TRBV7-2 and TRBJ2-3; weak D call: TRBD1 (6 bases). The sequenced sample consisted of PBMCs, sequenced either directly or after in vitro stimulation (not recorded which). The CDR3 loop reads CASSLLSGAADTQYF. The CDR3 region has the DNA TGTGCCAGCAGCTTACTCTCAGGGGCGGCAGATACGCAGTATTTT.